The 10 T cell receptor beta chains below all came from one sample that was sequenced in a study of blood T cell repertoires in COVID-19. Profiled with immunoSEQ multiplex PCR; TCRdb holds only in-frame clones, not every one. Of about 70,000 clones listed, approximately 88% are singletons. Sequencing used peripheral blood. The receptors derive from a human donor in a cohort sampled during active COVID-19.

The chain links TRBV27 to TRBJ1-6; 9 bases line up with TRBD1. In germline, CDR1 is MNHEY, CDR2 SMNVEV (reference sequence). The CDR3 spans 15 residues. V gave up 4 bases and J gave up 3 bases; unmatched junction bases: 1. This CDR3 reads CASSWDRVYNSPLHF. The CDR3 nucleotides read TGTGCCAGCAGTTGGGACAGGGTCTATAATTCACCCCTCCACTTT.

This clone was seen a single time. The chain is built from TRBV5-1 and TRBJ1-6; D is perhaps TRBD1 (5 bases). CDR3 length equals 14 residues. Trimming removed 0 bases at V and 7 bases at J, with 8 bases between. Germline lookup yields CDR1 SGHRS and CDR2 YFSETQ. The CDR3 reads CASSLGGPNSPLHF. In nucleotides, the CDR3 is TGCGCCAGCAGCTTGGGGGGCCCAAATTCACCCCTCCACTTT.

The V call is TRBV6-6, the J call TRBJ1-5; D remains ambiguous. The CDR3 contains 14 residues. CDR1 and CDR2 from the germline V gene are MNHNY and SVGAGI (reference sequence). Trimming removed 5 bases at V and 4 bases at J, with 12 bases between. CDR3 sequence reads: CASSTREGNQPQHF. CDR3 sequence (DNA): TGTGCCAGCAGTACTCGGGAGGGAAATCAGCCCCAGCATTTT.

The chain has TRBV6-2 or TRBV6-3 and TRBJ2-1; no firm D call. This CDR3 spans 14 amino acids. The V gene lost 8 bases and the J gene lost 2 bases, with 13 bases spanning the gap. CDR1 and CDR2 (germline): MNHEY, SVGEGT. The CDR3: CASCRDNPYNEQFF. The CDR3 region has the DNA TGTGCCAGCTGCCGAGACAACCCCTACAATGAGCAGTTCTTC.

The rearrangement uses TRBV28 and TRBJ2-1; a weak D match, TRBD2 (6 bases). This CDR3 has 16 amino acids. Per the germline V gene, CDR1 is MDHEN and CDR2 is SYDVKM. The V end lost 2 bases, the J end lost 2 bases, and 13 bases lay between the germline ends. The CDR3 DNA is TGTGCCAGCAGTTTAGCTTTGCGGGACCCCTACAATGAGCAGTTCTTC. The encoded protein is CASSLALRDPYNEQFF.

This clone was seen a single time. The chain employs TRBV19 and TRBJ2-7; 9 bases are a match to TRBD1. This CDR3 is 14 amino acids long. The J segment lost 2 bases and the V segment lost 8 bases, leaving 7 bases of the junction unmatched. Germline V gene sequence: CDR1 LNHDA, CDR2 SQIVND (reference sequence). The CDR3 spells CASLAGQGTYEQYF. The CDR3 DNA sequence: TGTGCCAGTTTAGCCGGACAGGGGACCTACGAGCAGTACTTC.

This chain connects TRBV4-1 to TRBJ1-4; 7 bases are a match to TRBD1. This CDR3 is built from 16 residues. J lost 7 bases, V lost 1 base, and 9 bases had no gene match. Germline V CDR1 and CDR2: MGHRA, YSYEKL. The CDR3 DNA sequence: TGCGCCAGCAGCCAAGGGCAGCAGGGGGTCGGTGAAAAACTGTTTTTT. Translated, it gives CASSQGQQGVGEKLFF.

This sequence joins TRBV2 and TRBJ1-6; 8 bases match TRBD1. This CDR3 comprises 14 residues. CDR1 SNHLY and CDR2 FYNNEI come from the germline V gene. The V and J ends lost 4 bases and 9 bases, in that order; junction bases with no gene match: 5. The CDR3, as DNA: TGTGCCAGCAGTGGACGACAGGGGAGTTCACCCCTCCACTTT. It codes for CASSGRQGSSPLHF.

The gene calls are TRBV2 and TRBJ2-2; maybe TRBD2 (5 bases). CDR3 length: 14 amino acids. Germline-derived CDR1 and CDR2 are SNHLY and FYNNEI. V shed 7 bases and J shed 6 bases, with 15 bases lying between them. The CDR3 sequence is CASKLDGVAGELFF. CDR3 nucleotide sequence: TGTGCCAGCAAACTAGATGGGGTCGCCGGGGAGCTGTTTTTT.

Here the CDR3 DNA reads TGTGCCAGCAGTCCGGGACTAGCGAGCACCGGGGAGCTGTTTTTT. Protein sequence: CASSPGLASTGELFF. This chain uses TRBV2 with TRBJ2-2; 10 bases agree with TRBD2. The CDR3 is made up of 15 amino acids. CDR1 and CDR2 (germline): SNHLY, FYNNEI. The V segment lost 5 bases and the J segment 4 bases; nucleotides outside the gene matches: 4.